This T cell receptor beta chain was observed in a study of beta chain features in type 1 diabetes listed by TCRdb under 2018. At the level of the whole study: Mean age, gender distribution, total cell number and subset yield were not different between patients and healthy donors. In the study, TCRB repertoires of sorted circulating CD4+ T cell subsets from recently diagnosed type 1 diabetes patients were compared with those of matched healthy donors. Regulatory and stem cell-like memory subsets were obtained from only 8 patients and about eight healthy donors, while naive and central memory subsets were obtained from all 30 or so donors. A total of roughly 100 million sorted cells were examined across all samples, and RNA yield correlated strongly with the number of cells per subset. Study-wide conclusions, independent of this receptor: PCR might favor shorter templates, but patient and control samples were amplified and corrected together, so any skew would affect both groups equally. Only small numbers of individuals were included in the HLA sub-analyses, which left unresolved whether HLA type had any influence on TCRB rearrangement. Type 1 diabetes patients showed a moderate but significant shortening of TCRB CDR3 length in all four CD4+ subsets. The naive, central memory and regulatory TCRB repertoires appeared to resemble one another more closely among patients than among healthy donors. Because cDNA rather than genomic DNA was sequenced, highly expressing activated cells could have been over-represented, although no difference in activation and CD3 levels was found between groups. At VDJ recombination sites, patients with type 1 diabetes made fewer insertions and deleted more nucleotides, a pattern implying thymic rearrangement abnormalities.

Each donor gave one peripheral blood draw, averaging around 0.11 L, which was collected into heparinised tubes. Using a panel that included CD45RO, CCR7, CD25, CD127, CD95 and CD27, naive, central memory, regulatory and stem cell-like memory CD4+ T cells were sorted on a BD FACSAria II. Every sorted population had a purity above 98%. PBMCs were isolated immediately by Lymphoprep density gradient centrifugation and stained directly without culture. So that batch effects would be minimized, each experiment stained and sorted samples in pairs, pairing one healthy donor with one patient. This clone appeared once. Its antigen is still unknown. It has no much larger one-base neighbor in the sample; base qualities were not kept. The High Capacity cDNA Reverse Transcription Kit was used to reverse transcribe all of the isolated RNA, meaning that expressed TCRB transcripts were what got sequenced. Naive, central memory and regulatory T cell samples underwent deep immunoSEQ sequencing, averaging about 3.57 million total reads per sample. Sorted cells were lysed in RLT buffer and RNA was extracted with DNase-treated RNeasy Micro or Mini kits, depending on cell number. To prevent cross-contamination, every cell subset was processed on its own, while patient and healthy donor samples were processed together. Using the immunoSEQ multiplex PCR, TCRB sequences were amplified from cDNA into 87-bp fragments spanning the CDR3 region. Amplicons were sequenced on the Illumina HiSeq platform. Per the authors' processing: PCR bias was computationally corrected using synthetic template baselines, reads within Hamming distance 2 were collapsed, and singletons that could not be merged were discarded. Reads were aligned to IMGT to assign V, D and J genes, CDR3 length, and insertions or deletions at six rearrangement sites. Within each subset, clonotype counts were normalized to the number of sorted cells before true diversity and Gini coefficients were calculated with the tcR R package. The overlap coefficient, calculated on TCRB nucleotide sequences, was used to quantify repertoire sharing. The clones in this table, taken by TCRdb from immuneACCESS, are in-frame only. Not every clone is retained; where verified, under half of the shortfall comes from an unresolved V gene, and the cause of the rest is unknown. That table gives V, J and clone size, and the DNA gave D and trimming. In all, the sample holds under 200,000 clones, and about 9% of those were seen once. The ten largest make up around 0.5% of the sample.

This TCR derives from a woman under 30 with type 1 diabetes. Sequenced sample: central memory CD4+ T cells from blood.

The nucleotides are TGTGCCAGCAGCGCGACGACAGGGGGGGACACCATATATTTT. Its protein is CASSATTGGDTIYF. The chain employs TRBV5-4 and TRBJ1-3; TRBD1 lines up with 9 middle nucleotides. Counted from cysteine to phenylalanine, this CDR3 has 14 amino acids. Just the 42-base CDR3 DNA is kept, in frame starting at base 1. V ends up 4 bases short and J 8 bases short, with an unmatched junction base count of 7. Via the germline V gene (reference sequence), CDR1 is SGHNT and CDR2 YYREEE.